This TCR beta chain was recovered during a study of shared clonotypes between healthy human individuals. Sequenced by immunoSEQ multiplex PCR; TCRdb stores in-frame clones only, minus some. The data hold 660,000 or so clones, with 96% observed a single time. Naive CD8 cells were CD45RO-negative, positively selected for CCR7, excluding terminally differentiated effector memory CD45RA+ cells. This clone was recorded only once. CDR1 is SGHRS and CDR2 is YFSETQ in the germline V gene. The CDR3 extends over 15 amino acids. Deletions cut 0 bases from V and 8 bases from J, with 17 bases between. The receptor was isolated from a woman in her thirties in good health. V is TRBV5-1 and J is TRBJ1-1; unclear D gene. Specimen: naive CD8+ T cells sorted from blood. The CDR3 DNA is TGCGCCAGCAGCTTGGCTTCGGGAGTAATATTAGAAGCTTTCTTT. Translation: CASSLASGVILEAFF.